This TCR beta chain was recorded in a study of blood T cell repertoires in COVID-19 (TCRdb year 2020). Regarding the research as a whole: Samples covering the acute and convalescent phases of COVID-19 were provided by collaborators in the United States, Italy and Spain. The prospective study material was composed of cDNA or gDNA derived from T cells, B-cell-depleted T cells, or PBMCs. Subjects who had been exposed to COVID-19, were actively infected with it, or had recovered from it provided the deeply sampled blood TCRbeta repertoires that made up the dataset. A freely available public database, intended as a resource for researchers studying the immune response to SARS-CoV-2, is where the repertoires were released. The samples were drawn from the first 160 participants of the ongoing ImmuneRACE study and from roughly 1,300 subjects provided by 6 global collaborators. A de-identified subject ID, COVID-19 status, age in years and sex were almost always included in the sample metadata. Where available, HLA class I and class II types were taken from metadata supplied by the sample provider and were not determined by assay-based typing.

Participants in the prospective study were enrolled through a virtual design, were aged about 18 to 100 years, and lived in approximately 24 United States geographic areas. To assign participants to cohorts, the prospective study relied on clinical history that participants themselves reported in a screening survey and a study questionnaire. Mobile phlebotomists in the prospective study collected whole blood, serum and a nasopharyngeal or oropharyngeal swab from every participant. Over a roughly 2-month period, participants in the prospective study had the option of providing additional blood draws and questionnaires. Before DNA extraction, blood samples from the prospective study were shipped at room temperature or frozen. The junction carries 18 bases between V and J, which are trimmed by 10 bases and 1 base respectively. The CDR3 holds 15 amino acids from the cysteine to the phenylalanine. The read is trimmed to its CDR3 DNA, 45 bases read in frame from base 1. Per the germline V gene, SNHLY is the CDR1 and FYNNEI is the CDR2.

TCRbeta CDR3 regions were amplified from genomic DNA by means of the immunoSEQ Assay, a bias-controlled multiplex PCR. Per the source publication's procedure: The number of nucleated cells in each sample was estimated by amplification of reference gene primers within the assay. To quantify the absolute abundance of each unique TCRbeta CDR3 rearrangement, sequence reads were collapsed and filtered. For each sample, productive Simpson clonality was calculated as the square root of Simpson's diversity index across productive rearrangements. The clones in this table, taken by TCRdb from immuneACCESS, are in-frame only. Not every clone is retained; where verified, under half of the shortfall comes from an unresolved V gene, and the cause of the rest is unknown. For V, J and clone size, that table is used; D and trimming come from the DNA. This sample gives 400,000 to 550,000 clones in total; around nine tenths of them show up just once. Around 1.8% of the sample is held by the ten biggest clonotypes.

The paper's findings and limits, for the study overall: Clinical and demographic metadata were provided uncurated, with the amount varying by source and participant.

Points on this clone: No antigen is known for it. Base qualities were left out, and no much larger clone turns up one base away.

The source material was PBMCs or T cells enriched from blood (not recorded which). The chain is made from TRBV2 and TRBJ2-3; D gene: possibly TRBD2, on 6 matching bases. The source is a woman aged 18-29 years with acute COVID-19. In nucleotides, the sequence is TGTGCCACCTCCGGGGGTTTGCGACGCACAGATACGCAGTATTTT. This encodes CATSGGLRRTDTQYF.